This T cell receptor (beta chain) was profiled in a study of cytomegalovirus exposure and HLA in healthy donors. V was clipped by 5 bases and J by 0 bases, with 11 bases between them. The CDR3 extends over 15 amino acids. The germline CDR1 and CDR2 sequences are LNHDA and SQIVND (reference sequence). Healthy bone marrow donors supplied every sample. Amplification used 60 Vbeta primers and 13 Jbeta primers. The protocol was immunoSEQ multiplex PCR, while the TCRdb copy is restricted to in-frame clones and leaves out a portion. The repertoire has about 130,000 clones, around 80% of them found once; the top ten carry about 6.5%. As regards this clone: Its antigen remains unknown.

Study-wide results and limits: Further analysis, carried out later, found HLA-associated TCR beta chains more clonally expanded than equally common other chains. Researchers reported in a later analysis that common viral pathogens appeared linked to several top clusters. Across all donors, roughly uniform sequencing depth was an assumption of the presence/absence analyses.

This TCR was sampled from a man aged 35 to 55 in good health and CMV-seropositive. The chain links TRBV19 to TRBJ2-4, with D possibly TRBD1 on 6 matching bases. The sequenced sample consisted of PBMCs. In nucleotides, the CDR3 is TGTGCCAGTAGTGCCACAGGGATAGCCAAAAACATTCAGTACTTC. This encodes CASSATGIAKNIQYF.